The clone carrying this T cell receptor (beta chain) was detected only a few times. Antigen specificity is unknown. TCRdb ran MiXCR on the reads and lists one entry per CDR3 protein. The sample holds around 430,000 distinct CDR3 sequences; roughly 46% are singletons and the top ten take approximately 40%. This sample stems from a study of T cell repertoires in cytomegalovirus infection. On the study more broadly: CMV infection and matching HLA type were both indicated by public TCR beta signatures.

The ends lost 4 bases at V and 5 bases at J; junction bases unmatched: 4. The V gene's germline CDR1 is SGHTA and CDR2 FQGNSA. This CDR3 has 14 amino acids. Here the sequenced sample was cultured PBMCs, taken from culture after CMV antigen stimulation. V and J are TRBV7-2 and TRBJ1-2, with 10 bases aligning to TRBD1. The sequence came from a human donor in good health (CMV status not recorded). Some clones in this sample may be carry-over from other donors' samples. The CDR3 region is CASSYGTGAYGYTF. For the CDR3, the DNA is TGTGCCAGCAGCTACGGGACAGGGGCATATGGCTACACCTTC. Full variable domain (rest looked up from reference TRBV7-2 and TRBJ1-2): GAGVSQSPSNKVTEKGKDVELRCDPISGHTALYWYRQSLGQGLEFLIYFQGNSAPDKSGLPSDRFSAERTGGSVSTLTIQRTQQEDSAVYLCASSYGTGAYGYTFGSGTRLTVV.